The present T cell receptor beta chain was sequenced within a study of long-term antiretroviral therapy in people with HIV (dated by TCRdb to between 2021 and 2023). Context from the whole study: The earliest samples were collected approximately a decade before the 2015 WHO recommendation for immediate ART, a period when ART was typically delayed until CD4 counts fell. Whether ART initiation and durable HIV suppression were associated with changes in peripheral blood TRB repertoire composition and diversity was tested in a retrospective serial study. The cohort contributed 150 to 200 cryopreserved PBMC samples from a few dozen adults with confirmed HIV infection, collected serially over a mean of approximately 6 years (range 1-12). Of the roughly 30 participants with HIV, fewer than twelve were female. No cross-contamination during QIAcube processing was seen in test extractions of a monoclonal T-cell line run alongside around 30 polyclonal samples. On the study overall, not on this receptor specifically: No data were available on ART adherence, viral resistance or therapy changes, limiting inferences about post-ART repertoire changes. ART initiation was associated with a significant increase in TRB diversity, but diversity stayed significantly below transplant donor controls even after long-term ART. Expanded TRB clones identified before ART initiation dominated the repertoire across all time points, though the dominance fluctuated and decreased in many PLHIV after ART. Because cell numbers in pre-ART samples were limited, unsorted PBMC were profiled instead of sorted CD4+ and CD8+ T cells. Narrower CDR3 length ranges were observed in HIV repertoires than in controls, and an antigen-experienced repertoire with only a slight naive shift after ART was suggested by the network structure. The samples span the years 2004 to 2017, and the ART regimens used may be less effective than current regimens. Because PBMC availability was limited, only the TCR beta chain was sequenced, with no alpha chain pairing.

The immunoSEQ hsTCRB v3.0 assay was used at survey level resolution to sequence the TRB variable region. The targeted TRB sequencing depth was roughly 40,000-50,000 T-cell genomes per sample. Pooled TRB libraries were sequenced on an Illumina MiSeq with a v3 150-cycle kit. The original methods were these. Repertoire analysis was performed in R inside a reproducible Nextflow workflow that covered QC, data transformation and analysis. Custom analyses were implemented in LymphoSeq2, an R package for AIRR-Seq data exploration. Several samples that yielded fewer than 5000 total TRB sequences were excluded, so that approximately 200 HIV repertoires were analyzed. Among the 180 to 200 HIV repertoires that were kept, roughly 59 were collected before ART initiation and 120 to 140 were collected after ART initiation. Repertoires were downsampled to 5000 TRB nucleotide sequences, and summary statistics were averaged over 100 downsampling iterations. Only TRB sequences with CDR3 regions of at least seven amino acids were retained for analysis. A Shannon entropy-derived clonality score and the Gini coefficient were used to measure diversity. In the repertoire networks, any two of the top 5000 CDR3 amino acid sequences were connected whenever the two sequences differed by an edit distance of one. For TRB CDR3 amino acid sequences, GLIPH2 was used to predict antigen specificity groups and MHC restriction. Known CMV, EBV, HIV or tissue antigen associations were flagged by matching CDR3 amino acid sequences against VDJdb and McPAS-TCR. Pre-ART, post-ART and control groups were compared with Wilcoxon signed-rank tests and Holm-Bonferroni correction. TCRdb carries this immuneACCESS record with in-frame sequences only. Its versions omit some clonotypes, under half of them owing to an unresolved V gene in the studies checked, with the rest unexplained. D and trimming were read from the DNA, whereas the V and J calls and clone size are those reported in that table. Recorded for this sample are 28,000 or so clones; roughly 85% of them occurred a single time. The ten largest clones take up roughly 3.5% of the sample.

This clone was seen a handful of times. Its antigen remains unidentified. Base-call qualities are not available, and no considerably larger clone is one nucleotide away. To be included, a participant needed at least one PBMC sample from before ART initiation plus at least two post-ART samples. Treatment was received in the United States of America by all participants with HIV. Before DNA extraction, cryopreserved samples of about 1-11 million PBMC were thawed and then washed. At the time of the earliest PBMC sample for each participant with HIV, ages ranged from 23 to 54 years. Each participant contributed PBMC samples from 1-4 timepoints before ART initiation and 2-8 timepoints after ART initiation, with a median of 7 samples. For every participant, serial HIV viral load, CD4+ T-cell count, ART history and demographic data were obtained. Using a Qiagen kit on a QIAcube, genomic DNA was extracted from unsorted PBMC, with samples processed in batches of 12.

Between the V and J ends, shortened by 10 bases and 2 bases respectively, the junction contains 19 bases. The germline V gene supplies CDR1 SGHTA and CDR2 FQGTGA. The CDR3 measures 15 amino acids from cysteine to phenylalanine. Of all the DNA, just the CDR3 is kept, 45 bases in frame from base 1. This chain joins TRBV7-3 to TRBJ2-3, with no D gene named confidently. Sequencing was performed on unsorted PBMCs, taken 0.8 years before starting antiretroviral therapy. The receptor comes from a man aged 18 to 29 with HIV. The CDR3 here reads CAIDMRWGPTDTQYF. The base sequence is TGTGCCATCGATATGAGGTGGGGTCCCACAGATACGCAGTATTTT.